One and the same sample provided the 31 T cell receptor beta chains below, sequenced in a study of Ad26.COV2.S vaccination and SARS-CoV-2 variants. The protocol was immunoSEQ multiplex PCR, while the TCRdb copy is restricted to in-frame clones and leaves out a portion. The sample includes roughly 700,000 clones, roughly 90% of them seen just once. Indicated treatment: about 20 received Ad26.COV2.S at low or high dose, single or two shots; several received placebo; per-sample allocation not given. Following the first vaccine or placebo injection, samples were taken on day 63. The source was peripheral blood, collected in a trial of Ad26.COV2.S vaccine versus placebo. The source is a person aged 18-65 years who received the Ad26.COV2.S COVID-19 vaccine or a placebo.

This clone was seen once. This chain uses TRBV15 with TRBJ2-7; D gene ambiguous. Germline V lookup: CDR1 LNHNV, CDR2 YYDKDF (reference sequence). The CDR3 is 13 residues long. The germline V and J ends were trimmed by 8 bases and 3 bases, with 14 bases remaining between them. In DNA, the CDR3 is TGTGCCACCCAGCCCGATATCGACTACGAGCAGTACTTC. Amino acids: CATQPDIDYEQYF.

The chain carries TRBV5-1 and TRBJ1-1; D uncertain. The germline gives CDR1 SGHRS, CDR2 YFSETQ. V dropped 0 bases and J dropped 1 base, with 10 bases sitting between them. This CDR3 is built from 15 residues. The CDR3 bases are TGCGCCAGCAGCTTGGTGGGCAGGACGAACACTGAAGCTTTCTTT. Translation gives CASSLVGRTNTEAFF.

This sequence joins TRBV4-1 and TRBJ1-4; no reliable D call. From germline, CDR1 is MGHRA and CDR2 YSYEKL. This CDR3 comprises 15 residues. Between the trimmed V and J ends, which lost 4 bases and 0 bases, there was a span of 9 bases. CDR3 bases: TGCGCCAGCAGCCCCTCTCAAACAACTAATGAAAAACTGTTTTTT. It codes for CASSPSQTTNEKLFF.

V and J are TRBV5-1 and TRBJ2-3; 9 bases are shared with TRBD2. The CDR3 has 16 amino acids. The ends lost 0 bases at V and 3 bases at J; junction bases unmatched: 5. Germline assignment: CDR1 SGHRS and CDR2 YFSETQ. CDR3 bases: TGCGCCAGCAGCTTGGGGGCTAGCGGGGAAACAGATACGCAGTATTTT. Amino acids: CASSLGASGETDTQYF.

Here the CDR3 reads CASSSQRGNTEAFF. The CDR3 region has the DNA TGTGCCAGCAGTTCCCAGAGGGGTAACACTGAAGCTTTCTTT. This chain links TRBV27 with TRBJ1-1, with a possible D match to TRBD1 (5 bases). V was trimmed by 4 bases and J by 2 bases, leaving 11 bases between them. This CDR3 region has 14 residues. Germline V CDR1 and CDR2: MNHEY, SMNVEV (reference sequence).

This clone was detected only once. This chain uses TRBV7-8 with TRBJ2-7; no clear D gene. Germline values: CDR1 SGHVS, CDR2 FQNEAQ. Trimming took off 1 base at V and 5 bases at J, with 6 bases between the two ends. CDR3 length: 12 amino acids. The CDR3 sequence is CASSLVGNEQYF. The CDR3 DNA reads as TGTGCCAGCAGCTTAGTAGGAAACGAGCAGTACTTC.

CDR3 nucleotide sequence: TGTGCCAGCACCCCGGACGAAAAACTGTTTTTT. It encodes CASTPDEKLFF. The chain employs TRBV12-3 or TRBV12-4 and TRBJ1-4; D ambiguous. The CDR3 consists of 11 residues. Trimming took 7 bases from V and 8 from J, leaving 8 bases between them.

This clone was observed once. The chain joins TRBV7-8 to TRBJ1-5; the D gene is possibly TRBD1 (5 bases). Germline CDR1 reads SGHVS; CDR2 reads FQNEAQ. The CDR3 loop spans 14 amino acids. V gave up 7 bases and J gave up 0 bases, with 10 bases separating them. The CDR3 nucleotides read TGTGCCAGCACCGACAGTATTAGCAATCAGCCCCAGCATTTT. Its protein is CASTDSISNQPQHF.

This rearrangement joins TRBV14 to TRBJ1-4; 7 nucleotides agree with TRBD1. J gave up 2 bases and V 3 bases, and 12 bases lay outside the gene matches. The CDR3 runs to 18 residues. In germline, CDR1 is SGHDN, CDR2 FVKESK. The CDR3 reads CASSHWTGGVRTNEKLFF. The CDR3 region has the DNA TGTGCCAGCAGCCACTGGACAGGCGGAGTGAGGACTAATGAAAAACTGTTTTTT.

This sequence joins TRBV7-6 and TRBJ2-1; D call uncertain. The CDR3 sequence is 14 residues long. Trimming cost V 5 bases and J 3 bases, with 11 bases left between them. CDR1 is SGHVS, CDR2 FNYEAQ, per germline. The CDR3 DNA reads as TGTGCCAGCAGCCGAATGGCGGTCTACAATGAGCAGTTCTTC. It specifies CASSRMAVYNEQFF.

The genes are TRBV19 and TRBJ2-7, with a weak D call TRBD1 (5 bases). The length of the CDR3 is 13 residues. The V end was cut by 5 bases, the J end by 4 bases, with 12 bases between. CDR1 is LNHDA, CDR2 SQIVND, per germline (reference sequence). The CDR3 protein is CASSPHTGYEQYF. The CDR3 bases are TGTGCCAGTAGTCCACACACAGGATACGAGCAGTACTTC.

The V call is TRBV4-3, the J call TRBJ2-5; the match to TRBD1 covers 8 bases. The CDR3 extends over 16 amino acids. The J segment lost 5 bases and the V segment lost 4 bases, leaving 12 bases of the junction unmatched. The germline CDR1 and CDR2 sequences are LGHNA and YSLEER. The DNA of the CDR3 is TGCGCCAGCAGCCCCGGGACAGGCCTTTGGGGGGAGACCCAGTACTTC. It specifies CASSPGTGLWGETQYF.

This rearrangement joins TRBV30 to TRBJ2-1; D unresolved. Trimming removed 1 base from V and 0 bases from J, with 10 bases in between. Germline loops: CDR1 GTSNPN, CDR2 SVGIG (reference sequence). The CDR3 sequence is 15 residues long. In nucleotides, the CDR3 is TGTGCCTGGAGTGGAGGCCTTAGCTCCTACAATGAGCAGTTCTTC. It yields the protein CAWSGGLSSYNEQFF. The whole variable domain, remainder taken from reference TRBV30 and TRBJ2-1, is SQTIHQWPATLVQPVGSPLSLECTVEGTSNPNLYWYRQAAGRGLQLLFYSVGIGQISSEVPQNLSASRPQDRQFILSSKKLLLSDSGFYLCAWSGGLSSYNEQFFGPGTRLTVL.

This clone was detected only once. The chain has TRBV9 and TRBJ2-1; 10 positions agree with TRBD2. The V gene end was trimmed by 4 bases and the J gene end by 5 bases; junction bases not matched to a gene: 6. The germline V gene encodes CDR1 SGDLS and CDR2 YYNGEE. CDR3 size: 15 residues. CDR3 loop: CASSPLAGVNNEQFF. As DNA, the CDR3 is TGTGCCAGCAGCCCCCTAGCGGGAGTTAACAATGAGCAGTTCTTC.

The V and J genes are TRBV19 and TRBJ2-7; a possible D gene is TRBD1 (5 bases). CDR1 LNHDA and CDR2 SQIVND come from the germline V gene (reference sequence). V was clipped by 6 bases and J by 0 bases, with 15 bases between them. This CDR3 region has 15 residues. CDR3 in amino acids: CASRPTVQSSYEQYF. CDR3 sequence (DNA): TGTGCCAGTAGGCCGACAGTCCAGAGCTCCTACGAGCAGTACTTC.

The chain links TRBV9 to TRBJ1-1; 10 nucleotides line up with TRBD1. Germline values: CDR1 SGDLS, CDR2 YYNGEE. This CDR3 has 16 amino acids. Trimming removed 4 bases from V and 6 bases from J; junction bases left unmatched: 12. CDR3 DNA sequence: TGTGCCAGCAGCTTCAAGCAGACAGGGGGCATCTCTGAAGCTTTCTTT. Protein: CASSFKQTGGISEAFF.

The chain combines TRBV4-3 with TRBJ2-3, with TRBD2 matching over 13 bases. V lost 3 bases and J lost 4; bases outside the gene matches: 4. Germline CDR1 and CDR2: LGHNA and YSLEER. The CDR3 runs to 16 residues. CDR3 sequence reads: CASSQQLAGGADTQYF. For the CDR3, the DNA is TGCGCCAGCAGCCAGCAACTAGCGGGGGGGGCAGATACGCAGTATTTT.

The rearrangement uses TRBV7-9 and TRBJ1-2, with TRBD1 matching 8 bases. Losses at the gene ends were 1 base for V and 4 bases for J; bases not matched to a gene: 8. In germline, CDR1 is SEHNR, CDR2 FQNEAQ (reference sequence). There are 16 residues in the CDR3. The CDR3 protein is CASSLGQGTIRYGYTF. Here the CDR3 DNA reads TGTGCCAGCAGCTTAGGACAGGGGACTATTCGCTATGGCTACACCTTC.

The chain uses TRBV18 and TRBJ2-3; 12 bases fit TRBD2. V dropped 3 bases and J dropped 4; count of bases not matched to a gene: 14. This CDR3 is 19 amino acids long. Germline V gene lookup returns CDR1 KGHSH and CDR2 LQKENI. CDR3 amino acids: CASSPVWLAGGQGPDTQYF. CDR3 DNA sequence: TGTGCCAGCTCACCGGTGTGGCTAGCGGGGGGGCAAGGGCCAGATACGCAGTATTTT.

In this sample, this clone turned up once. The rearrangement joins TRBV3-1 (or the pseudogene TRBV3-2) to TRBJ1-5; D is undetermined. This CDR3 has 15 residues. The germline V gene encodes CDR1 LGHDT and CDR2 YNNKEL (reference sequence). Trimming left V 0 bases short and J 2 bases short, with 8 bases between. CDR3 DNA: TGTGCCAGCAGCCAAGATTTCGGCCGCAATCAGCCCCAGCATTTT. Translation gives CASSQDFGRNQPQHF.

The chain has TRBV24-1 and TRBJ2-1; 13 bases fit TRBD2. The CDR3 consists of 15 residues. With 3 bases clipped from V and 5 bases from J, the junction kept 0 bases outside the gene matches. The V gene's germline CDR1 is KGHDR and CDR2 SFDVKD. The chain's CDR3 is CATSDGTSGNNEQFF. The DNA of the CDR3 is TGTGCCACCAGTGATGGGACTAGCGGGAACAATGAGCAGTTCTTC.

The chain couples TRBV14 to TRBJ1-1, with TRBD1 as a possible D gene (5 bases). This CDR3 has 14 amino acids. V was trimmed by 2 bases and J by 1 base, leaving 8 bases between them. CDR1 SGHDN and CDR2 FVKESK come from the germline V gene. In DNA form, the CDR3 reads TGTGCCAGCAGCCAAAATACAGGGAACACTGAAGCTTTCTTT. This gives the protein CASSQNTGNTEAFF.

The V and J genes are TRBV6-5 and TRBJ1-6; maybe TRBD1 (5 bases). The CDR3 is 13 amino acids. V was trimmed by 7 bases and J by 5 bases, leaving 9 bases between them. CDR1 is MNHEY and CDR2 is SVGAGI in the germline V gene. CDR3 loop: CASTGLNNSPLHF. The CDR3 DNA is TGTGCCAGCACAGGGTTAAATAATTCACCCCTCCACTTT.

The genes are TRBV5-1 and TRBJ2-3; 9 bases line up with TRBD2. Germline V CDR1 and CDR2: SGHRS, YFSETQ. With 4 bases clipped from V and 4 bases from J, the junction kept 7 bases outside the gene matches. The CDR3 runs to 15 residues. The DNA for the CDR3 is TGCGCCAGCAGCCTGAGTAGCGGGGGAGCAGATACGCAGTATTTT. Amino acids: CASSLSSGGADTQYF.

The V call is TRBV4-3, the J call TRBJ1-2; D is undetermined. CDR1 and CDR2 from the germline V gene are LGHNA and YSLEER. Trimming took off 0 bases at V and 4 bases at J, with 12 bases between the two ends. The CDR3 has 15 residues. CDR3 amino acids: CASSQDKSYVYGYTF. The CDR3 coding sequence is TGCGCCAGCAGCCAAGATAAGTCCTATGTCTATGGCTACACCTTC.

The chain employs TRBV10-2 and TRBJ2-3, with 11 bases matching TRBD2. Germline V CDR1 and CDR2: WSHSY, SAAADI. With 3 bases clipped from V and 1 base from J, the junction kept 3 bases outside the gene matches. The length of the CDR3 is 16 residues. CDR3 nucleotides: TGCGCCAGCAGTGAAGTGGGACTAGCGGGCACAGATACGCAGTATTTT. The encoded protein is CASSEVGLAGTDTQYF.

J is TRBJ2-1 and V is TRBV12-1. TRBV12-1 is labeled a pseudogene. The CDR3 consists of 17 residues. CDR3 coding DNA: TGTGCCAGCAGCCCTCTCGGGGGCACGGGGAGGTATTATGAGCAGTTCTTC. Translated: CASSPLGGTGRYYEQFF.

The CDR3 bases are TGTGCCAGCACTCGGCAGGGATCTTTTGAGACCCAGTACTTC. It specifies CASTRQGSFETQYF. The chain uses TRBV2 and TRBJ2-5; a possible D gene is TRBD1 (5 bases). The CDR3 is 14 amino acids. V gave up 7 bases and J gave up 5 bases, with 17 bases separating them. Per the germline V gene, CDR1 is SNHLY and CDR2 is FYNNEI.

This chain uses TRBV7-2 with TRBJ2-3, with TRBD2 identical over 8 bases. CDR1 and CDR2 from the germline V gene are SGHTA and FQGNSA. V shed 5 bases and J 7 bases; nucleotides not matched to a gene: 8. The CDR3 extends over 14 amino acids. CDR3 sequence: CASSPSLAEYTQYF. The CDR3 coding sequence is TGTGCCAGCAGCCCATCACTAGCGGAATATACGCAGTATTTT.

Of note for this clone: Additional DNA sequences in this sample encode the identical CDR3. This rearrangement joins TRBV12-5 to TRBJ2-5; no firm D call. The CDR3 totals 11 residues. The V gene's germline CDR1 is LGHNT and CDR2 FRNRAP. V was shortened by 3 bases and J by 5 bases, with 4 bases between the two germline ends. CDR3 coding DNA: TGTGCTAGTGGTTTAGGGGAGACCCAGTACTTC. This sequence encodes CASGLGETQYF. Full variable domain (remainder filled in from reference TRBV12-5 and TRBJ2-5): DARVTQTPRHKVTEMGQEVTMRCQPILGHNTVFWYRQTMMQGLELLAYFRNRAPLDDSGMPKDRFSAEMPDATLATLKIQPSEPRDSAVYFCASGLGETQYFGPGTRLLVL.

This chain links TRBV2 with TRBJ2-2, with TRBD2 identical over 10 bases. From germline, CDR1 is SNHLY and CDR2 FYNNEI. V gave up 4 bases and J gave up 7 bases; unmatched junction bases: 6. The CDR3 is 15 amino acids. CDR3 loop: CASSGPAGGIGELFF. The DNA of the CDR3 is TGTGCCAGCAGTGGCCCAGCGGGAGGGATCGGGGAGCTGTTTTTT.